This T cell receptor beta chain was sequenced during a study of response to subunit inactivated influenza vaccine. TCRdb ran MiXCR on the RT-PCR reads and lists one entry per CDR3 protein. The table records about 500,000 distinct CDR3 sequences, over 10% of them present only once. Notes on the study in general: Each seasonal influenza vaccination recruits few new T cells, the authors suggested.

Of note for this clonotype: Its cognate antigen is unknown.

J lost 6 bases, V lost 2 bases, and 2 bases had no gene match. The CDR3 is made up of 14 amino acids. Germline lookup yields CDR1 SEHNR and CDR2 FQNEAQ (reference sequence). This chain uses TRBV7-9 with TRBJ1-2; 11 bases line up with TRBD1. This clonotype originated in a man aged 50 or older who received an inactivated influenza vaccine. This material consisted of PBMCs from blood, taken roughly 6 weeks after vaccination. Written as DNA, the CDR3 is TGTGCCAGCAGCTTACCGGACAGGGGGCATGGCTACACCTTC. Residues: CASSLPDRGHGYTF.